This T cell receptor beta chain was retrieved from a study of coeliac disease. Study at large: Without high-resolution HLA typing, biased TRBV7-2 usage was queried.

The CDR3 covers 13 residues. CDR1 is SGHTA, CDR2 FQGTGA, per germline. The trim removed 2 bases at V and 5 bases at J, leaving 1 base unmatched. This table comes from immunoSEQ multiplex PCR, and its TCRdb copy is limited to in-frame clones, with some not included. This repertoire shows about 760 clones, approximately 53% found once; its top ten account for approximately 32%. This clone was found a few times. Its target is not known. Study-level points and caveats: Control samples showed higher TRB and TRG clonality than intraepithelial and lamina propria samples in active celiac disease.

The chain employs TRBV7-3 and TRBJ2-3; 7 nucleotides agree with TRBD1. This clonotype originated in a woman in her forties or fifties without celiac disease. Sample: intraepithelial lymphocytes from the gut. This chain's CDR3 is CASSLRDRDTQYF. In DNA, the CDR3 is TGTGCCAGCAGCTTACGGGACAGAGATACGCAGTATTTT.